This TCR beta chain is drawn from a study of radiation and T cells in renal cell carcinoma. The time point denotes: blood 2 weeks post-SBRT. As to treatment: 15 Gy SBRT to primary tumor, nephrectomy 4 weeks later. The tumor was a clear cell renal cell carcinoma. As concerns this clone: Its antigen is currently unknown.

Trimming at V came to 0 bases and at J to 5 bases, leaving 8 bases not matched to a gene. The V gene's germline CDR1 is ENHRY and CDR2 SYGVKD. This CDR3 contains 16 residues. Findings and caveats of the study: No pretreatment tumor biopsies were available for baseline clonotypes. Top tumor clonotypes rose in blood 2 weeks post-radiation, then contracted.

TCRdb's copy holds only in-frame clones and misses some; the assay was immunoSEQ multiplex PCR. Altogether more than 95,000 clones are present, roughly four fifths being singletons, with the ten largest covering approximately 5%. The receptor was derived from a man aged 50 to 59 with renal cell carcinoma. The starting material was blood, obtained from a patient whose treatment included radiotherapy and nephrectomy. The genes are TRBV10-3 and TRBJ2-7; TRBD1 matches at 9 bases. This CDR3 is CAISESPGTGLDEQYF. The CDR3 bases are TGTGCCATCAGTGAGTCCCCAGGGACAGGGCTTGACGAGCAGTACTTC.